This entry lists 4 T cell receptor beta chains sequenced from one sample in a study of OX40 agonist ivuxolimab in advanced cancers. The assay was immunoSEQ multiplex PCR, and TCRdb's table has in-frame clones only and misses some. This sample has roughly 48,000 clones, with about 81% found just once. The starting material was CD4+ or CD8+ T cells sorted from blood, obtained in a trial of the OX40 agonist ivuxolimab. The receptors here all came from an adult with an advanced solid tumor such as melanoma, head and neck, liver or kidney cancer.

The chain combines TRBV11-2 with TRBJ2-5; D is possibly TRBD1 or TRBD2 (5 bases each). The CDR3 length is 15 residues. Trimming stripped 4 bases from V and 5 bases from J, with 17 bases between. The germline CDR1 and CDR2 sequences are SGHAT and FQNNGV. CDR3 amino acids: CASSSTRGSLETQYF. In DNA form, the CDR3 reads TGTGCCAGCAGCTCTACGAGGGGCTCGTTGGAGACCCAGTACTTC. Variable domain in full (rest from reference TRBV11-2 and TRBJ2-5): EAGVAQSPRYKIIEKRQSVAFWCNPISGHATLYWYQQILGQGPKLLIQFQNNGVVDDSQLPKDRFSAERLKGVDSTLKIQPAKLEDSAVYLCASSSTRGSLETQYFGPGTRLLVL.

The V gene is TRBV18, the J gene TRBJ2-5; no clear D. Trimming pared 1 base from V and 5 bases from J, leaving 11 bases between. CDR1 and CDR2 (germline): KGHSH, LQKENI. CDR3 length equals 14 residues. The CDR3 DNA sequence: TGTGCCAGCTCACCACTTAGAGGACGCGAGACCCAGTACTTC. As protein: CASSPLRGRETQYF.

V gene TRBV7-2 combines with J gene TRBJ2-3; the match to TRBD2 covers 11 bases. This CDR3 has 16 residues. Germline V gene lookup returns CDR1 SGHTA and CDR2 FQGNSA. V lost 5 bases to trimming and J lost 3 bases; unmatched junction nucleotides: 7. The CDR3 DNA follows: TGTGCCAGCAGCCTAACTAGCGGGAGTGGAACAGATACGCAGTATTTT. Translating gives CASSLTSGSGTDTQYF.

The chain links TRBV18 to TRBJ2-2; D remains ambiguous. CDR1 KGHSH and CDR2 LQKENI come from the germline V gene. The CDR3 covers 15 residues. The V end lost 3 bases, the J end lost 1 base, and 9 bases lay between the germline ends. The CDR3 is CASSPVVQNTGELFF. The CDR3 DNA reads TGTGCCAGCTCACCGGTCGTCCAGAACACCGGGGAGCTGTTTTTT.